These 13 T cell receptor beta chains were all obtained from the same sample, sequenced in a study of tumor-infiltrating lymphocytes in primary liver carcinoma (dated by TCRdb to about 2017). This sample was sequenced with an Illumina HiSeq 2500. Using a constant-region primer and ProtoScript II reverse transcriptase, TCRbeta-specific cDNA was reverse-transcribed from about 540 ng total RNA. TCRbeta libraries were built with three nested multiplex PCR rounds, a slightly modified ARM-PCR procedure. Each of the first two PCR rounds ran for about 10 cycles using multiplex TRBV1-TRBV30 forward primers together with a Cbeta reverse primer. TCRdb trimmed the raw reads at Q25, called clones with MiXCR and kept productive beta chains. Each entry is one CDR3 protein sequence, shown with its most common DNA and genes. For this sample there are nearly 200,000 distinct CDR3 sequences; approximately 64% appear just once. The biggest ten clones account for about 7.1% of the sample.

RNA from unsorted whole blood was extracted with TRIzol reagent, and germline DNA was obtained with the DNeasy Blood & Tissue kit. Sequencing input: peripheral blood. The source of these receptors is a woman aged 60-70 years with primary liver carcinoma and hepatitis B virus infection.

In regard to this clonotype: This may stem from a read error, because a much larger clone lies one nucleotide away. The rearrangement links TRBV5-5 to TRBJ2-5; 7 bases are a match to TRBD2. CDR1 SGHKS and CDR2 YYEKEE come from the germline V gene (reference sequence). CDR3 length: 18 residues. In DNA, the CDR3 is TGTGTCAGCAGCTTTCGTTTCCATTCCTCAGCGGGACAAGAGACCCAGTACTTC. Protein: CVSSFRFHSSAGQETQYF. The full variable domain, in which reference TRBV5-5 and TRBJ2-5 provide the parts outside the CDR3, is DAGVTQSPTHLIKTRGQQVTLRCSPISGHKSVSWYQQVLGQGPQFIFQYYEKEERGRGNFPDRFSARQFPNYSSELNVNALLLGDSALYLCVSSFRFHSSAGQETQYFGPGTRLLVL.

Points on this clonotype: This may arise from a read error, as a much more abundant clone is one base away. The chain couples TRBV4-1 to TRBJ2-5; D possibly corresponds to TRBD1 (5 bases). This CDR3 comprises 15 residues. The germline gives CDR1 MGHRA, CDR2 YSYEKL. With 0 bases removed from V and 5 bases from J, the gap between germline ends came to 13 bases. The CDR3 spells CASSQEGRVGETQYF. CDR3 coding DNA: TGCGCCAGCAGCCAAGAGGGCAGGGTCGGGGAGACCCAGTACTTC.

This chain connects TRBV11-3 to TRBJ1-3, with TRBD1 as a possible D gene (5 bases). This CDR3 contains 15 residues. Germline CDR1 and CDR2: SGHNT and YENEEA. Deletions cut 5 bases from V and 4 bases from J, with 15 bases between. CDR3 nucleotides: TGTGCCAGCAGCCGCACGACAGAAGGGGGAAACACCATATATTTT. Translated: CASSRTTEGGNTIYF.

In this sample, this clonotype turned up many times. The V call is TRBV6-1, the J call TRBJ2-7; 10 bases fit TRBD1. Per the germline V gene, CDR1 is MNHNS and CDR2 is SASEGT. The V segment lost 6 bases and the J segment 0 bases; nucleotides outside the gene matches: 14. The CDR3 length is 18 residues. CDR3 residues: CASRAGVRDRGRSYEQYF. For the CDR3, the DNA is TGTGCCAGCAGGGCGGGTGTACGGGACAGGGGTCGCTCCTACGAGCAGTACTTC.

This sequence joins TRBV5-1 and TRBJ1-6; the D gene is possibly TRBD1 (5 bases). Germline lookup yields CDR1 SGHRS and CDR2 YFSETQ. CDR3 length: 15 residues. Trimming left V 4 bases short and J 5 bases short, with 13 bases between. CDR3 coding DNA: TGCGCCAGCAGCCCCAGACAGAGGAATAATTCACCCCTCCACTTT. Its translation is CASSPRQRNNSPLHF. Based on the CDR3 plus reference TRBV5-1 and TRBJ1-6, the full variable domain is KAGVTQTPRYLIKTRGQQVTLSCSPISGHRSVSWYQQTPGQGLQFLFEYFSETQRNKGNFPGRFSGRQFSNSRSEMNVSTLELGDSALYLCASSPRQRNNSPLHFGNGTRLTVT.

The chain employs TRBV7-9 and TRBJ2-4; the D gene could be TRBD1 or TRBD2 (6 bases each). Germline assignment: CDR1 SEHNR and CDR2 FQNEAQ (reference sequence). V gave up 5 bases and J gave up 5 bases, with 13 bases separating them. The CDR3 contains 14 residues. The chain's CDR3 is CASSKGGRENIQYF. The CDR3 bases are TGTGCCAGCAGCAAAGGGGGGAGAGAAAACATTCAGTACTTC. The whole variable domain, remainder taken from reference TRBV7-9 and TRBJ2-4, is DTGVSQNPRHKITKRGQNVTFRCDPISEHNRLYWYRQTLGQGPEFLTYFQNEAQLEKSRLLSDRFSAERPKGSFSTLEIQRTEQGDSAMYLCASSKGGRENIQYFGAGTRLSVL.

On this clonotype: A single base separates this from a much larger clone, so it may be a read error. The chain is built from TRBV6-1 and TRBJ2-3, with TRBD2 matching 7 bases. CDR3 length: 13 residues. The germline V gene has CDR1 MNHNS and CDR2 SASEGT. After removal of 4 bases from V and 8 bases from J, the junction contained 6 bases not matched to a gene. CDR3 bases: TGTGCCAGCAGTGGACTAGCTTTAGTTACGCAGTATTTT. Encoded protein: CASSGLALVTQYF.

In the case of this clonotype: A read error may explain this, as a much larger clone is one base away. V is TRBV6-5 and J is TRBJ1-2, with D tentatively TRBD1 (6 bases). Trimming pared 4 bases from V and 10 bases from J, leaving 16 bases between. Germline V gene data show CDR1 as MNHEY and CDR2 as SVGAGI. The CDR3 is made up of 13 amino acids. The CDR3 is CASSSDSSSDYTF. DNA of the CDR3: TGTGCCAGCAGTTCGGACAGCAGCTCCGACTACACCTTC.

A note on this clonotype: Sequence at one end of the junction differs from germline and may be a read error. CDR3 bases: TGTGTCAGCAGTTTGGGGACAGACTATAGCAATCAGCCCCAGCATTTT. As protein: CVSSLGTDYSNQPQHF. This chain joins TRBV11-2 and TRBJ1-5, with 7 positions matching TRBD1. From germline, CDR1 is SGHAT and CDR2 FQNNGV. This CDR3 contains 16 residues.

This clonotype was observed many times. The J gene is TRBJ2-2, the V gene TRBV12-3 or TRBV12-4, with D unclear. This CDR3 is 13 amino acids long. Trimming removed 6 bases at V and 4 bases at J, with 9 bases between. CDR3 amino acids: CASSSRSTGELFF. The CDR3 DNA sequence: TGTGCCAGCAGCTCCCGGTCCACCGGGGAGCTGTTTTTT.

This clonotype showed up just a few times. A much larger clone differs from this one at a single base, so this may be a read error. The J gene is TRBJ1-4, the V gene TRBV12-3 or TRBV12-4; no firm D call. This CDR3 is 12 amino acids long. The CDR3 coding sequence is TGTGTCAGCAGTTTACCGACCGGAAAACTGTTTTTT. Residues: CVSSLPTGKLFF.

This clonotype was picked up one time. An end of the junction does not agree with germline; a read error may underlie this. This chain uses TRBV29-1 with TRBJ2-5; TRBD1 matches 8 bases. CDR1 is SQVTM, CDR2 ANQGSEA, per germline. The CDR3 length is 15 residues. The CDR3 protein is CSVELARGRQETRYF. CDR3 DNA: TGCAGCGTTGAACTGGCCAGGGGGCGGCAAGAGACCCGGTACTTC.

Note on this clonotype: A much larger clone lies one base from this, so it may be a read error. The gene calls are TRBV6-6 and TRBJ2-7, with D uncertain. Germline values: CDR1 MNHNY, CDR2 SVGAGI (reference sequence). The CDR3 loop spans 11 amino acids. The CDR3 spells CASSYTNEQCF. CDR3 DNA sequence: TGTGCCAGCAGTTACACTAACGAGCAGTGCTTC.